These T cell receptor beta chains were read from a single sample in a study of identical twins. Each CDR3 protein gets one entry after TCRdb re-called the 5' RACE reads with MiXCR. The sample has some 1,700,000 distinct CDR3 sequences, about 31% seen once. The sequenced material came from cord blood. Receptors originate from a newborn girl in good health. The CDR3 runs from the conserved cysteine through the conserved F or W. D genes are given only for firm matches. Expanded clones are given a class, and other clones once, few, many or no size at all.

>NA|TRBJ2-1|TRBV7-9|TRBD2
CASSKQNYGGSRSYNEQFF
TGTGCCAGCAGCAAACAAAACTATGGCGGGAGCCGCTCCTACAATGAGCAGTTCTTC
>few|TRBJ2-1|TRBV20-1|NA
CSASRHRSYNEQFF
TGCAGTGCTAGTAGGCACCGCTCCTACAATGAGCAGTTCTTC
>NA|TRBJ2-1|TRBV29-1|TRBD2
CSVTSGWGNEQFF
TGCAGCGTTACTAGCGGCTGGGGCAATGAGCAGTTCTTC
>NA|TRBJ2-7|TRBV6-6|TRBD1
CASIGAGGPYEEYF
TGTGCCAGCATCGGGGCAGGGGGACCCTACGAGGAGTACTTC
>many|TRBJ2-4|TRBV4-1|NA
CASSQELGSGPKNIQYF
TGCGCCAGCAGCCAAGAATTAGGTTCCGGGCCTAAAAACATTCAGTACTTC
>NA|TRBJ2-2|TRBV2|NA
CASSERRANTGELFF
TGTGCCAGCAGTGAGCGCAGGGCGAACACCGGGGAGCTGTTTTTT
>NA|TRBJ2-3|TRBV7-8|NA
CASSLARYKDTQYF
TGTGCCAGCAGCTTAGCACGGTATAAAGATACGCAGTATTTT
>NA|TRBJ2-7|TRBV7-9|NA
CASSLLVPNEQYF
TGTGCCAGCAGCTTACTAGTGCCCAATGAGCAGTACTTC
>many|TRBJ2-5|TRBV29-1|NA
CSVDRPPQETQYF
TGCAGCGTTGATCGGCCCCCCCAAGAGACCCAGTACTTC
>few|TRBJ1-4|TRBV5-1|NA
CASSFGDGNEKLFF
TGCGCCAGCAGCTTCGGGGATGGTAATGAAAAACTGTTTTTT
>few|TRBJ2-1|TRBV5-1|TRBD2
CASSSGTSGANEQFF
TGCGCCAGCAGTTCCGGGACTAGCGGGGCCAATGAGCAGTTCTTC
>few|TRBJ1-2|TRBV7-9|NA
CASSLARAGRTF
TGTGCCAGCAGCTTAGCACGGGCAGGGCGCACCTTC
>NA|TRBJ1-6|TRBV20-1|TRBD1
CSAPGTGGSPLHF
TGCAGTGCTCCCGGGACAGGGGGTTCACCCCTCCACTTT
>NA|TRBJ1-2|TRBV20-1|NA
CSAGGQAISNYGYTF
TGCAGTGCCGGGGGGCAGGCAATCTCTAACTATGGCTACACCTTC
>NA|TRBJ2-1|TRBV4-2|TRBD2
CASRLFSGSSSYNEQFF
TGTGCCAGCAGGCTCTTTAGCGGGAGCAGCTCCTACAATGAGCAGTTCTTC
>NA|TRBJ2-4|TRBV28|NA
CASSLWTRNIQYF
TGTGCCAGCAGTTTATGGACCAGAAACATTCAGTACTTC
>NA|TRBJ1-1|TRBV7-2|NA
CASGPGVKGSTEAFF
TGTGCCAGCGGCCCCGGGGTTAAGGGGAGCACTGAAGCTTTCTTT
>many|TRBJ2-1|TRBV5-1|TRBD1
CASSPDRVNEQFF
TGCGCCAGCAGCCCTGACAGGGTCAATGAGCAGTTCTTC
>NA|TRBJ2-1|TRBV20-1|TRBD2
CSARSGGDYNEQFF
TGCAGTGCCCGTAGCGGGGGGGACTACAATGAGCAGTTCTTC
>few|TRBJ2-7|TRBV4-2|NA
CASSQDTTPGDEQYF
TGTGCCAGCAGCCAAGATACTACCCCCGGCGATGAGCAGTACTTC
>NA|TRBJ2-1|TRBV5-1|TRBD2
CASSLAQREWYEQFF
TGCGCCAGCAGCTTGGCCCAGCGGGAGTGGTATGAGCAGTTCTTC
>NA|TRBJ2-1|TRBV20-1|NA
CSARDLVYNEQFF
TGCAGTGCTAGAGATCTCGTTTACAATGAGCAGTTCTTC
>NA|TRBJ2-3|TRBV11-2|NA
CACSLGRARTDTQYF
TGTGCCTGCAGCTTAGGTCGAGCCCGCACAGATACGCAGTATTTT
>few|TRBJ2-7|TRBV20-1|NA
CSATDLKGLLEQYF
TGCAGTGCTACGGATCTAAAGGGACTCCTCGAGCAGTACTTC
>NA|TRBJ2-1|TRBV28|TRBD2
CASSRVAGLSYNEQFF
TGTGCCAGCAGCAGGGTAGCGGGGCTCTCCTACAATGAGCAGTTCTTC
>NA|TRBJ2-5|TRBV12-3/TRBV12-4|NA
CASSPDWSNEQYF
TGTGCCAGCAGTCCGGACTGGTCCAATGAGCAGTACTTC
>NA|TRBJ1-2|TRBV6-1|TRBD1
CASRVDRPTSYGYTF
TGTGCCAGCAGAGTGGACAGGCCGACCTCCTATGGCTACACCTTC
>NA|TRBJ2-7|TRBV10-3|TRBD2
CAISSGLAGVEQYF
TGTGCCATCAGCTCGGGACTAGCGGGGGTCGAGCAGTACTTC
>few|TRBJ2-1|TRBV6-5|NA
CASSYDRGGGNEQFF
TGTGCCAGCAGTTACGACAGGGGAGGGGGCAATGAGCAGTTCTTC
>NA|TRBJ1-2|TRBV30|NA
CAWGESYGYTF
TGTGCCTGGGGGGAGAGTTATGGCTACACCTTC
>NA|TRBJ2-7|TRBV28|NA
CASSVQGLGEQYF
TGTGCCAGCAGTGTGCAGGGTCTCGGAGAGCAGTACTTC
>NA|TRBJ2-2|TRBV24-1|NA
CATSRRSGELFF
TGTGCCACCAGTCGGAGGTCCGGGGAGCTGTTTTTT
>few|TRBJ2-5|TRBV7-2|NA
CASSLVLGLETQYF
TGTGCCAGCAGCTTAGTTTTAGGGCTGGAGACCCAGTACTTC
>NA|TRBJ2-1|TRBV6-1|NA
CASSELGQGETSHNEQFF
TGTGCCAGCAGTGAACTGGGACAAGGCGAGACCTCCCACAATGAGCAGTTCTTC
>NA|TRBJ2-7|TRBV11-2|TRBD2
CASRISGGVNEQYF
TGTGCCAGCAGGATCAGCGGGGGGGTTAACGAGCAGTACTTC
>NA|TRBJ2-7|TRBV7-2|NA
CASSLDSAGSYNEQYF
TGTGCCAGCAGCTTAGATTCGGCGGGGTCCTACAATGAGCAGTACTTC
>NA|TRBJ1-2|TRBV27|TRBD1
CASTKIRDRDDYGDYTF
TGTGCCAGCACGAAAATCCGGGACAGGGACGATTATGGGGACTACACCTTC
>NA|TRBJ1-2|TRBV11-2|NA
CASSLGGRLDGYTF
TGTGCCAGCAGCTTGGGGGGGAGGCTCGATGGCTACACCTTC
>few|TRBJ1-2|TRBV3-1|NA
CASSQVWTYGYTF
TGTGCCAGCAGCCAAGTCTGGACCTATGGCTACACCTTC
>few|TRBJ2-5|TRBV12-3/TRBV12-4|TRBD1
CASSRSRGQQETQYF
TGTGCCAGCAGTCGCTCTCGGGGACAGCAAGAGACCCAGTACTTC
>few|TRBJ1-2|TRBV29-1|TRBD1
CSVEDPDRVDYGYTF
TGCAGCGTTGAAGATCCCGACAGGGTCGACTATGGCTACACCTTC